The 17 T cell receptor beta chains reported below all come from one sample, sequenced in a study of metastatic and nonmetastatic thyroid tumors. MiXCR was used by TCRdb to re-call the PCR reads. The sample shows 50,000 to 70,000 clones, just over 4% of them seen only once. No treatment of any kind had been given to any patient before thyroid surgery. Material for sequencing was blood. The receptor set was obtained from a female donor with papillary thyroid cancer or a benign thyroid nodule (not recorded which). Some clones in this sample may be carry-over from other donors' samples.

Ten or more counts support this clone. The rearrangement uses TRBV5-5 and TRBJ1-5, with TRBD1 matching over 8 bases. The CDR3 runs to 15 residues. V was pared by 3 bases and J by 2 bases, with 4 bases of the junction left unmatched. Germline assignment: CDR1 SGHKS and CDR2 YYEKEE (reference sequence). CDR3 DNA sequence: TGTGCCAGCAGCTGGGACAGGAGTGGCAATCAGCCCCAGCATTTT. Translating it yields CASSWDRSGNQPQHF.

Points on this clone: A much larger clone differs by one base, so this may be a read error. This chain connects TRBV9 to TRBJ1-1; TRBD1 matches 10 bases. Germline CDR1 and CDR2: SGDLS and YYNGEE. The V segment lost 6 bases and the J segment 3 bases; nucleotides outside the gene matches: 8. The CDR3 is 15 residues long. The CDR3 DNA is TGTGCCAGCATCTCGGGACAGGGGAGCGACACTGAAGCTTTCTTT. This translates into CASISGQGSDTEAFF.

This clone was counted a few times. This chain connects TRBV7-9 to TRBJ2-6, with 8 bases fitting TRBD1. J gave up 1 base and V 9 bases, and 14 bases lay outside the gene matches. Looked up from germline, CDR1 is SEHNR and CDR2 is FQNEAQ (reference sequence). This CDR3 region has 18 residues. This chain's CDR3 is CARRPQQGVGSGANVLTF. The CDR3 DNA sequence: TGTGCCAGAAGGCCTCAACAGGGGGTTGGTTCTGGGGCCAACGTCCTGACTTTC.

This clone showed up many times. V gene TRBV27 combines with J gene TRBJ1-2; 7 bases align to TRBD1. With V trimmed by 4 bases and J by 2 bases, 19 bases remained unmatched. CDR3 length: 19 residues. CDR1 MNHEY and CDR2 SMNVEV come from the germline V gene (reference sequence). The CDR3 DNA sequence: TGTGCCAGCAGTTCCCTTTCGACAGGGAATCCCCCTAAAAACTATGGCTACACCTTC. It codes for CASSSLSTGNPPKNYGYTF.

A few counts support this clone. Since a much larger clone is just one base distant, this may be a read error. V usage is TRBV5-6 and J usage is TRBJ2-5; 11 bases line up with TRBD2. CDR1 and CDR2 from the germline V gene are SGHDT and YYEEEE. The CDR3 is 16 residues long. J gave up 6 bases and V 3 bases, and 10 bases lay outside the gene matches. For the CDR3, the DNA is TGTGCCAGCAGCTCGAATAGCGGGAGGGCCGGGAAGACCCAGTACTTC. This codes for CASSSNSGRAGKTQYF. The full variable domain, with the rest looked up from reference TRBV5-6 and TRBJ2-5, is DAGVTQSPTHLIKTRGQQVTLRCSPKSGHDTVSWYQQALGQGPQFIFQYYEEEERQRGNFPDRFSGHQFPNYSSELNVNALLLGDSALYLCASSSNSGRAGKTQYFGPGTRLLVL.

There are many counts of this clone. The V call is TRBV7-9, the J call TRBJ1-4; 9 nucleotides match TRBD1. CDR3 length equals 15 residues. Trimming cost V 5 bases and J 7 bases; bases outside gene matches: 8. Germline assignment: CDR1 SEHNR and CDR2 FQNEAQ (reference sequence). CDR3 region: CASSLGTGYGEKLFF. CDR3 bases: TGTGCCAGCAGCCTGGGGACAGGGTATGGTGAAAAACTGTTTTTT.

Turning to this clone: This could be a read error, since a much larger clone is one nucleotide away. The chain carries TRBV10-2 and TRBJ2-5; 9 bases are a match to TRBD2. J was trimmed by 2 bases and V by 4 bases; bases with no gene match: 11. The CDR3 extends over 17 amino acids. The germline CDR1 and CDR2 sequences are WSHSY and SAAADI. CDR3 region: CASSGMAGGPGQETQYF. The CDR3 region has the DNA TGCGCCAGCAGTGGCATGGCGGGAGGGCCGGGTCAAGAGACCCAGTACTTC.

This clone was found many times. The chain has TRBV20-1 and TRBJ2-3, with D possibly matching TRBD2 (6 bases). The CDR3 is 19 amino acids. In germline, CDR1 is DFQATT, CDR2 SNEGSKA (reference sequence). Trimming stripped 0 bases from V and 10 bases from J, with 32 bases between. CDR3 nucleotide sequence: TGCAGTGCTAGAGAGGACATGCCTGCGGGGATAGCGGTGCGAGGGCCGCAGTATTTT. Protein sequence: CSAREDMPAGIAVRGPQYF.

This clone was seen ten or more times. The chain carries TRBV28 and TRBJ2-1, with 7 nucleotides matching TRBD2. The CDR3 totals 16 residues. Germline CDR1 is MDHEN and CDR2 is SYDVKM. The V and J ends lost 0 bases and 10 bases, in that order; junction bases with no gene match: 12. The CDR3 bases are TGTGCCAGCAGTTTATGGGCAGCGGGAACCCGTGGAGAGCAGTTCTTC. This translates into CASSLWAAGTRGEQFF.

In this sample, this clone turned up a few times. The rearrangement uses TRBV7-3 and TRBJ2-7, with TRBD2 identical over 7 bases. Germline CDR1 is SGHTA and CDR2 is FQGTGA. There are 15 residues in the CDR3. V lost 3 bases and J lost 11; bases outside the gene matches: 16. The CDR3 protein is CASSFQAGPRGEKYF. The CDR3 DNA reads TGTGCCAGCAGCTTCCAAGCGGGACCCCGTGGGGAGAAGTACTTC.

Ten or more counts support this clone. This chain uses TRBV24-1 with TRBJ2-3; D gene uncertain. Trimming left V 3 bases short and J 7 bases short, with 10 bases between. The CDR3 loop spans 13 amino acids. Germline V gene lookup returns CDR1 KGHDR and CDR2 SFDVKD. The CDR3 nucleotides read TGTGCCACCAGTGATCCCCCCTATCATACGCAGTATTTT. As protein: CATSDPPYHTQYF.

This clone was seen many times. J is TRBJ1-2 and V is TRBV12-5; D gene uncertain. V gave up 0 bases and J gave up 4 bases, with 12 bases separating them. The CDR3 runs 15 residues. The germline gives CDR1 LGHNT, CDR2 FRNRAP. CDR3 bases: TGTGCTAGTGGTTTGGTAATGTCCCAAACCTATGGCTACACCTTC. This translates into CASGLVMSQTYGYTF.

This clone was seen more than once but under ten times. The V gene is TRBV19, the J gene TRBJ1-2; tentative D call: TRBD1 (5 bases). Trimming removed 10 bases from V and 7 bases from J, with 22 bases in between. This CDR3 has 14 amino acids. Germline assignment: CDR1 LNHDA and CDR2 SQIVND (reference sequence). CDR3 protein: CAIRPSGVVAGYTF. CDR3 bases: TGTGCCATTCGCCCCTCGGGGGTGGTGGCTGGCTACACCTTC. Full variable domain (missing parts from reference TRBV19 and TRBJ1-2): DGGITQSPKYLFRKEGQNVTLSCEQNLNHDAMYWYRQDPGQGLRLIYYSQIVNDFQKGDIAEGYSVSREKKESFPLTVTSAQKNPTAFYLCAIRPSGVVAGYTFGSGTRLTVV.

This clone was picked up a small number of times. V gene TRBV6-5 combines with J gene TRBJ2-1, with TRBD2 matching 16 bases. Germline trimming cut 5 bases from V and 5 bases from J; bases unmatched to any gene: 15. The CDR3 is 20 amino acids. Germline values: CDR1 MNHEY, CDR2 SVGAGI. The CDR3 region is CASSHYPGLAGGPSDNEQFF. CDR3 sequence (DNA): TGTGCCAGCAGTCACTACCCGGGACTAGCGGGAGGGCCTAGCGACAATGAGCAGTTCTTC.

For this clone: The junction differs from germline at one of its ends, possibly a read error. DNA of the CDR3: TGTGCCAGCAACCCGTCGGGGCTCTACACCTGGGAGCTGTTTTTT. Translating gives CASNPSGLYTWELFF. The chain employs TRBV2 and TRBJ2-2; D tentatively fits TRBD1 or TRBD2 (5 bases each). CDR1 and CDR2 from the germline V gene are SNHLY and FYNNEI. The CDR3 extends over 15 amino acids.

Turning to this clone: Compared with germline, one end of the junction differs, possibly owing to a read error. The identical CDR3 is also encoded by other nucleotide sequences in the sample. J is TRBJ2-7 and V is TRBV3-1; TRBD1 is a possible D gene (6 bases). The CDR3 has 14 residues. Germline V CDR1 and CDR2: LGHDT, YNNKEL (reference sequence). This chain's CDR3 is CASSLRGQNYEQYF. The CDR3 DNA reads TGTGCGAGCAGCCTGAGGGGACAAAACTACGAGCAGTACTTC.

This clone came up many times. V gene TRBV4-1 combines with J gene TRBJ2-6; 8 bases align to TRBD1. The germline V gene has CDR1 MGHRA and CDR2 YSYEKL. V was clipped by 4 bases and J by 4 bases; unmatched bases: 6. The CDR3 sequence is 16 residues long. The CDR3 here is CASSPTGAGGANVLTF. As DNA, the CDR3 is TGCGCCAGCAGCCCGACAGGGGCGGGGGGGGCCAACGTCCTGACTTTC.